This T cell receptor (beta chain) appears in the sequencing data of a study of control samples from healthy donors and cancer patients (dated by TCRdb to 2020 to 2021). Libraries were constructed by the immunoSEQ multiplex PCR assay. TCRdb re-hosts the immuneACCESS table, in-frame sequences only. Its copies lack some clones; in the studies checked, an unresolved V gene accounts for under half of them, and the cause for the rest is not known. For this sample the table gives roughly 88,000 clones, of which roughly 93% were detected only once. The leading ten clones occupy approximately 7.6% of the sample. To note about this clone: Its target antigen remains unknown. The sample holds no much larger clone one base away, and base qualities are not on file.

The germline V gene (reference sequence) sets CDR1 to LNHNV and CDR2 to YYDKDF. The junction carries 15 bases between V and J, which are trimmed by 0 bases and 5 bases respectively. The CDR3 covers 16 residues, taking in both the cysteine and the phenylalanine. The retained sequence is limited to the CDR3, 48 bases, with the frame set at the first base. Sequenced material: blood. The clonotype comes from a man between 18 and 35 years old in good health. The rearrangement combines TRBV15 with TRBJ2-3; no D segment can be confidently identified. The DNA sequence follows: TGTGCCACCAGCAGAGATTTGGACGCCCTTGGAGATACGCAGTATTTT. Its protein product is CATSRDLDALGDTQYF.